The rows below give T cell receptor beta chains drawn from one sample of a study of CD8 T cells in Susac syndrome. TCRdb ran MiXCR on the immunoSEQ multiplex PCR reads and lists one entry per CDR3 protein. This repertoire shows some 260,000 distinct CDR3 sequences, around 93% found once; its top ten account for about 0.07%. The sequencing sample was made of CD4+ T cells from PBMCs. The origin of the receptors is a human donor with multiple sclerosis. The CDR3 runs from the conserved cysteine through the conserved F or W. D genes are given only for firm matches. Clone size appears in some rows only: once, few, many, or a class for an expanded clone.

D gene	V gene	clone size	J gene	CDR3 DNA	CDR3 protein
NA	TRBV30	NA	TRBJ1-2	TGTGCCTGGAGCCCGGGAGATAGCTATGGCTACACCTTC	CAWSPGDSYGYTF
TRBD1	TRBV2	NA	TRBJ1-1	TGTGCCAGCAGTGAATGGACAGGGACCCCAGCTTTCTTT	CASSEWTGTPAFF
NA	TRBV13	NA	TRBJ1-3	TGTGCCAGCCGCCCGGGCCACTCTGGAAACACCATATATTTT	CASRPGHSGNTIYF
TRBD1	TRBV6-5	NA	TRBJ2-5	TGTGCCAGCAGCCACAGGGGCCAAGAGACCCAGTACTTC	CASSHRGQETQYF
TRBD1	TRBV3-1	NA	TRBJ1-5	TGTGCCAGCAGCTATGGACAGGGATCTCAGCCCCAGCATTTT	CASSYGQGSQPQHF
TRBD2	TRBV15	NA	TRBJ2-1	TGTGCCACCAGCAGAGTTGGTAGTAGGACTAGCGACAATGAGCAGTTCTTC	CATSRVGSRTSDNEQFF
NA	TRBV2	NA	TRBJ1-5	TGTGCCAGCAGTGGGGATAATCAGCCCCAGCATTTT	CASSGDNQPQHF
TRBD1	TRBV7-2	NA	TRBJ1-1	TGTGCCAGCAGCTCGACAGGGGGAAAGGGCCGGATGAACACTGAAGCTTTCTTT	CASSSTGGKGRMNTEAFF
NA	TRBV5-1	NA	TRBJ2-2	TGCGCCAGCAGCATGGAGGGGGCCAACACCGGGGAGCTGTTTTTT	CASSMEGANTGELFF
NA	TRBV6-6	NA	TRBJ1-4	TGTGCCAGCAGTTATAGGGAAAAACTGTTTTTT	CASSYREKLFF
NA	TRBV5-1	NA	TRBJ2-7	TGCGCCAGCAGCTCGGACGGAGTCACCTACGAGCAGTACTTC	CASSSDGVTYEQYF
NA	TRBV6-4	NA	TRBJ1-1	TGTGCCAGCAGTGACCAACCTCATGGGGAAGCTTTCTTT	CASSDQPHGEAFF
TRBD2	TRBV2	NA	TRBJ2-1	TGTGCCAGCAGTGCCGGGACTAGTTACAATGAGCAGTTCTTC	CASSAGTSYNEQFF
NA	TRBV3-1	NA	TRBJ2-1	TGTGCCAGCAGCCAAGGAGCCATGGGCAATGAGCAGTTCTTC	CASSQGAMGNEQFF
NA	TRBV5-4	once	TRBJ1-2	TGTGCCAGCAGCTTGGTTGGGAGGGGGGGCAGGAGCTATGGCTACACCTTC	CASSLVGRGGRSYGYTF
TRBD2	TRBV12-3/TRBV12-4	NA	TRBJ2-1	TGTGCCAGCAGTTTAGATGTCCGGGAGGGGGTCCAGGGTGAGCAGTTCTTC	CASSLDVREGVQGEQFF
NA	TRBV19	NA	TRBJ1-1	TGTGCCAGTAGTATAGTACAGAACACTGAAGCTTTCTTT	CASSIVQNTEAFF
NA	TRBV5-5	NA	TRBJ2-1	TGTGCCAGCAGCTTGGTGTGGGCGATGTCCTACAATGAGCAGTTCTTC	CASSLVWAMSYNEQFF
TRBD2	TRBV7-3	NA	TRBJ2-1	TGTGCCAGCAGCCTACGGACTAGCGGGCCCTACAATGAGCAGTTCTTC	CASSLRTSGPYNEQFF
TRBD1	TRBV7-6	once	TRBJ1-3	TGTGCCAGCAGCTCCCCCGGGACAGGGAGAAACACCATATATTTT	CASSSPGTGRNTIYF
TRBD2	TRBV24-1	NA	TRBJ2-5	TGTGCCACCAGTGCCCCAAGCGGGAGGGCGGGTGAGACCCAGTACTTC	CATSAPSGRAGETQYF
NA	TRBV5-1	NA	TRBJ2-1	TGCGCCAGCAGCCCCCAGGCAGGAGCTAGATACAATGAGCAGTTCTTC	CASSPQAGARYNEQFF
NA	TRBV5-1	NA	TRBJ2-4	TGCGCCAGCAGCTTGGGGCAGATAGCCAAAAACATTCAGTACTTC	CASSLGQIAKNIQYF
TRBD1	TRBV7-9	NA	TRBJ2-5	TGTGCCAGCAGATGGGACAGGACATACCAAGAGACCCAGTACTTC	CASRWDRTYQETQYF
TRBD2	TRBV5-1	NA	TRBJ2-3	TGCGCCAGCAGCTTGGCGGAAGTAGCGGGGGGGAGCACAGATACGCAGTATTTT	CASSLAEVAGGSTDTQYF
NA	TRBV20-1	NA	TRBJ2-2	TGCAGTGCTCTCGGACCCGGGGAGCTGTTTTTT	CSALGPGELFF
TRBD1	TRBV5-4	NA	TRBJ1-2	TGTGCCAGCAGCCCTCCGTTCCGGACGGACAGGAACTATGGCTACACCTTC	CASSPPFRTDRNYGYTF
NA	TRBV7-2	NA	TRBJ2-4	TGTGCCAGCAGCTTAGACACCGTAAACATTCAGTACTTC	CASSLDTVNIQYF
NA	TRBV3-1	NA	TRBJ2-3	TGTGCCAGCAGCCAAGATCCGGCACCAGATACGCAGTATTTT	CASSQDPAPDTQYF
NA	TRBV5-1	once	TRBJ2-3	TGCGCCAGCAGCTCTGTTTTGACAGATACGCAGTATTTT	CASSSVLTDTQYF
TRBD2	TRBV5-1	NA	TRBJ2-5	TGCGCCAGCAGCACGACTAGCGGGGGGCGGGAGACCCAGTACTTC	CASSTTSGGRETQYF
NA	TRBV7-8	NA	TRBJ2-2	TGTGCCAGCAGCTTAGATGGCCCCTACGCGAACACCGGGGAGCTGTTTTTT	CASSLDGPYANTGELFF
NA	TRBV29-1	NA	TRBJ2-7	TGCAGCGTACGCGTGGGGGGCTCGGGGGAGCAGTACTTC	CSVRVGGSGEQYF
TRBD2	TRBV3-1	NA	TRBJ2-7	TGTGCCAGCAGCCGAGCGGGACTAGCGGGGGGGCGTGGCCACGAGCAGTACTTC	CASSRAGLAGGRGHEQYF
NA	TRBV29-1	NA	TRBJ2-2	TGCAGCGCAGTGGTCGGGGCTGGTGGCACCGGGGAGCTGTTTTTT	CSAVVGAGGTGELFF
NA	TRBV13	NA	TRBJ2-7	TGTGCCAGCAGCTTAGGACAGGCGGCTGGCCCCTACGAGCAGTACTTC	CASSLGQAAGPYEQYF
NA	TRBV21-1	NA	TRBJ1-1	TGTGCCAGCAGCCGGTTGGGGGGGTCGAACACTGAAGCTTTCTTT	CASSRLGGSNTEAFF
NA	TRBV12-5	few	TRBJ1-1	TGTGCTAGTGGGAGAGACACTGAAGCTTTCTTT	CASGRDTEAFF
NA	TRBV20-1	NA	TRBJ1-1	TGCAGTGCCCTTCCATGGAACACTGAAGCTTTCTTT	CSALPWNTEAFF
TRBD1	TRBV5-5	NA	TRBJ1-1	TGTGCCAGCGCCCTACAGGGGCTGAACACTGAAGCTTTCTTT	CASALQGLNTEAFF
NA	TRBV29-1	NA	TRBJ2-1	TGCAGCGTTGACGAAGGAAGGGGGGGGATCGGCTACAATGAGCAGTTCTTC	CSVDEGRGGIGYNEQFF
NA	TRBV29-1	NA	TRBJ1-4	TGCAGCGTTGAAGGAGGCCAGGGAATCGAAAAACTGTTTTTT	CSVEGGQGIEKLFF
NA	TRBV7-9	NA	TRBJ2-5	TGTGCCAGCAGCTCCCCTAGACCAACTCAAGAGACCCAGTACTTC	CASSSPRPTQETQYF
NA	TRBV7-9	NA	TRBJ2-7	TGTGCCAGCACCTTTGGGGACCTCTCCTACGAGCAGTACTTC	CASTFGDLSYEQYF
TRBD1	TRBV6-5	NA	TRBJ1-5	TGTGCCATCGGGACAGGGGATCAGCCCCAGCATTTT	CAIGTGDQPQHF
NA	TRBV20-1	NA	TRBJ1-6	TGCAGTGCCCAAAGCGGACCCTATAATTCACCCCTCCACTTT	CSAQSGPYNSPLHF
TRBD1	TRBV29-1	NA	TRBJ2-5	TGCAGCCCGGGACAGCAAGAGACCCAGTACTTC	CSPGQQETQYF
NA	TRBV20-1	NA	TRBJ2-3	TGCAGTGCTTCGAGCCTGACTCGCACAGATACGCAGTATTTT	CSASSLTRTDTQYF
NA	TRBV12-3/TRBV12-4	once	TRBJ2-7	TGTGCCAGCAGGGGACCCACCTACGAGCAGTACTTC	CASRGPTYEQYF
NA	TRBV4-2	NA	TRBJ2-2	TGTGCCAGCAGCAGCAGGGAGATGGCCGGGGAGCTGTTTTTT	CASSSREMAGELFF
NA	TRBV2	few	TRBJ2-2	TGTGCCAGCAGTGCCACCGGGGAGCTGTTTTTT	CASSATGELFF
NA	TRBV5-1	NA	TRBJ1-2	TGCGCCAGCAGCTTGGCAGTCAGCCGAATTGTAAACTATGGCTACACCTTC	CASSLAVSRIVNYGYTF
NA	TRBV19	NA	TRBJ2-7	TGTGCCAGTACCACGATGGGCGGAGGAAGGGACGAGCAGTACTTC	CASTTMGGGRDEQYF
NA	TRBV2	NA	TRBJ2-5	TGTGCCAGCAGTGGATCTATACAAGAGACCCAGTACTTC	CASSGSIQETQYF
TRBD1	TRBV18	NA	TRBJ1-1	TGTGCCAGCTCACAGGGGACAGGGAACACTGAAGCTTTCTTT	CASSQGTGNTEAFF
TRBD1	TRBV28	NA	TRBJ1-4	TGTGCCAGCAGTTTATACCCCACGGGACAGGGGAAAAAACTGTTTTTT	CASSLYPTGQGKKLFF
TRBD2	TRBV19	once	TRBJ2-2	TGTGCCAGTAGCTCACTAGCGGCCACCGGGGAGCTGTTTTTT	CASSSLAATGELFF
NA	TRBV6-1	NA	TRBJ1-1	TGTGCCAGCCTGGGGTCTAGGAACACTGAAGCTTTCTTT	CASLGSRNTEAFF